Listed below are T cell receptor beta chains from one sample, sequenced in a study of blood T cell repertoires in COVID-19. TCRdb's table, derived via immunoSEQ multiplex PCR, lists solely in-frame clones and lacks some. This table has about 100,000 clones, around 81% appearing once. The specimen was peripheral blood. Receptors originate from a man aged 45-60 years with active or convalescent COVID-19. CDR3s include the opening cysteine and the closing phenylalanine or tryptophan. Clone size is shown for a subset of rows, as once, few, many or a class of expanded clone.

TRBV7-3	NA	TRBJ2-3	CASSKGVVDTQYF
TRBV6-1	NA	TRBJ2-2	CASSEAKEGEDTGELFF
TRBV19	NA	TRBJ2-5	CASSIGLAGGETQYF
TRBV19	once	TRBJ2-3	CASSRTSGADTQYF
TRBV29-1	once	TRBJ2-1	CSVEGREAYNEQFF
TRBV24-1	once	TRBJ1-1	CATSQGARAEAFF
TRBV5-1	NA	TRBJ2-7	CASSLQGTLSYEQYF
TRBV5-4	many	TRBJ2-5	CASSSQGPGETQYF
TRBV7-9	once	TRBJ1-5	CASSPPTGHNQPQHF
TRBV5-4	NA	TRBJ2-1	CASSIGLAGGEQFF
TRBV6-5	NA	TRBJ1-5	CASSYRGGSNQPQHF
TRBV5-4	NA	TRBJ2-1	CASSLGAGGYNEQFF
TRBV5-5	NA	TRBJ2-2	CASSLAPTSGGTGELFF
TRBV7-8	NA	TRBJ1-3	CASSWDREDTIYF
TRBV3-1/TRBV3-2	once	TRBJ1-2	CASSPLGDGYTF
TRBV10-3	NA	TRBJ2-1	CAISEGQGRFF
TRBV2	NA	TRBJ1-5	CASRGGASGNQPQHF
TRBV5-1	NA	TRBJ2-5	CASSGGTAGQETQYF
TRBV6-4	NA	TRBJ2-7	CASSDRTSGRAHEQYF
TRBV4-2	NA	TRBJ1-3	CASSQETGRGNTIYF
TRBV6-1	NA	TRBJ2-3	CASSETSGLGTDTQYF
TRBV30	NA	TRBJ2-7	CAWSTYSGTPYEQYF
TRBV5-1	NA	TRBJ2-7	CASSHGQGSYEQYF
TRBV3-1/TRBV3-2	NA	TRBJ1-1	CASSQNSRNTEAFF
TRBV12-3/TRBV12-4	NA	TRBJ2-3	CASSGGSNTQYF
TRBV28	few	TRBJ2-7	CASSSREVEQYF
TRBV24-1	NA	TRBJ2-3	CATSGGATSVSDTQYF
TRBV19	NA	TRBJ1-2	CASTSGGYGYTF
TRBV18	NA	TRBJ1-2	CASSGNQRDSGYTF
TRBV10-3	NA	TRBJ1-1	CAIMAGDLTEAFF
TRBV2	NA	TRBJ1-1	CASSDRVNTEAFF
TRBV18	few	TRBJ2-7	CASSPGLTTYEQYF